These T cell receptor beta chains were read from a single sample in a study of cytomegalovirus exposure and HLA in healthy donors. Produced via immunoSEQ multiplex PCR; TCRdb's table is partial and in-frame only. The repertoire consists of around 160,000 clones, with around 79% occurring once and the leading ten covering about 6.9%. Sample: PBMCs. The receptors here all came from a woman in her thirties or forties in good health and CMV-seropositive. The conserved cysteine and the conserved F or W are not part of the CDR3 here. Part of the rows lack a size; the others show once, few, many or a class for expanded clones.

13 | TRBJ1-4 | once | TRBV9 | ASSAAEGAGEKLF
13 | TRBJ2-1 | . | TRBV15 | ATSPGGERDNEQF
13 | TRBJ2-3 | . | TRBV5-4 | ASSLEGLPGTAGS
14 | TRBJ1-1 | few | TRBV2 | ASSGGTGGLNTEAF
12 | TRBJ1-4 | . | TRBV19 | ASSLDRVGEKLF
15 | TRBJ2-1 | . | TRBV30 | AWSLDKAGTGLAGRF
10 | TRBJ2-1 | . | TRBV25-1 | ASSDSTQVRF
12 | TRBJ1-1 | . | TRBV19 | ASSPTDRNTEAF
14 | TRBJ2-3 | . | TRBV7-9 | ASSLGLDPSTDTQY
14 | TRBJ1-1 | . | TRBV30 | AWSVVAGKANTEAF
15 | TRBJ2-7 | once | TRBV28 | ASSSPQGADTYYEQY
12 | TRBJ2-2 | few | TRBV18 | ASSPRGRTGELF
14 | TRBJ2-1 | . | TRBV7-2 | ASSLQRGAAHNEQF
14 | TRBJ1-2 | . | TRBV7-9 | SSSPRAAETKNGYT
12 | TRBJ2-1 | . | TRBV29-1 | SATPTSGGAGQF
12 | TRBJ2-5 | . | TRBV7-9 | ASSIAGGQETQY
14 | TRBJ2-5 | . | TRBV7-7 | ASSLSGQGGGETQY
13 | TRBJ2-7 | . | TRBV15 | ATSRSRDRAYEQY
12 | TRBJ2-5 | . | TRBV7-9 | ASSSSGVRETQY
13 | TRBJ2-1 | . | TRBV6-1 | ASSSGSRSYNEQF
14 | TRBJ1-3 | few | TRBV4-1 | ASSQGQGGSGNTIY
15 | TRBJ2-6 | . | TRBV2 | ASSELAGGPGANVLT
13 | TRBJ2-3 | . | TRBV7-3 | ASSSTGFQADTQY
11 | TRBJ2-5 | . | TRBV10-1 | ASSEGAAETQY
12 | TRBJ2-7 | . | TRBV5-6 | ASSGGGPSYEQY
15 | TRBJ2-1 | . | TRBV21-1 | ASRTLWAGPTYNEQF
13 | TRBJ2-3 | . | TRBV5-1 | ASSLFSGGTDTQY
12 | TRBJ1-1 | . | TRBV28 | ASSFPGTRTEAF